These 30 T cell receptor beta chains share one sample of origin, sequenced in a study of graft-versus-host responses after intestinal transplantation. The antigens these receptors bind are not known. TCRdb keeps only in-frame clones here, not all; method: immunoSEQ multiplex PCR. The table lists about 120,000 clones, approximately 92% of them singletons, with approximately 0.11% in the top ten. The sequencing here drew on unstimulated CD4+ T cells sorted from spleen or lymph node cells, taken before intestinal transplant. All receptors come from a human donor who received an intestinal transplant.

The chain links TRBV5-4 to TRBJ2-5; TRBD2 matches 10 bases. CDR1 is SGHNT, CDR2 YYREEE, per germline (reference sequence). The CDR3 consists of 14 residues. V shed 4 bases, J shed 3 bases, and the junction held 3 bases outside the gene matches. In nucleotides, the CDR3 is TGTGCCAGCAGCACTCTAGCGGGAGAAGAGACCCAGTACTTC. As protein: CASSTLAGEETQYF.

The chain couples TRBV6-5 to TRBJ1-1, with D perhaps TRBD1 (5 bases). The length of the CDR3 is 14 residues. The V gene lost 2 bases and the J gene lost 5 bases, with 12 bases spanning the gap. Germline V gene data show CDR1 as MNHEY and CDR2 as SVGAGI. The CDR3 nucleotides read TGTGCCAGCAGTTACGGAAGGCAGGGAACTGAAGCTTTCTTT. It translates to CASSYGRQGTEAFF.

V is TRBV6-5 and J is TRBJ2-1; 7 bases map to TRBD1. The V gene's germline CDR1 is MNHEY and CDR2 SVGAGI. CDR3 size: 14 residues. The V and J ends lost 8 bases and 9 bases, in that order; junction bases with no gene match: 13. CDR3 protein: CASRGYHRGGEQFF. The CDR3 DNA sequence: TGTGCCAGCCGCGGATATCACAGGGGTGGTGAGCAGTTCTTC.

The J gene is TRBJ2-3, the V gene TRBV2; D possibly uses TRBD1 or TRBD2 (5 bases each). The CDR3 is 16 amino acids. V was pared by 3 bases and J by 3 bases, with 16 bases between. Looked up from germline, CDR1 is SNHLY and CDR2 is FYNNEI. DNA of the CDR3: TGTGCCAGCAGTGACCCCCCGGGACGGTGGACAGATACGCAGTATTTT. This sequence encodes CASSDPPGRWTDTQYF.

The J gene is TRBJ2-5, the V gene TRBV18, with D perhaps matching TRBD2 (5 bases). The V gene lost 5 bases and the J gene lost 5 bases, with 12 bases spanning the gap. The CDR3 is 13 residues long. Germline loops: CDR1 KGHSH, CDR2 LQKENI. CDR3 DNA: TGTGCCAGCTCATTCGGACTGGGGGAGACCCAGTACTTC. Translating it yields CASSFGLGETQYF.

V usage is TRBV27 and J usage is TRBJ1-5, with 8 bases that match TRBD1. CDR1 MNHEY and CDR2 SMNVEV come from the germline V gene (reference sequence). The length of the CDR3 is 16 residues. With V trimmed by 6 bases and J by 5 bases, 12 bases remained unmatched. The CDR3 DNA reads TGTGCCAGCAGACTACACCCGGACAGGGTCGATCAGCCCCAGCATTTT. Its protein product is CASRLHPDRVDQPQHF.

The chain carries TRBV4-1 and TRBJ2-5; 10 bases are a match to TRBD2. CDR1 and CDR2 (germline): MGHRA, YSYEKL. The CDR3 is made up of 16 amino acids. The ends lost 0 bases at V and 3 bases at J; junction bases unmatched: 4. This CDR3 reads CASSQDGTSAKETQYF. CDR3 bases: TGCGCCAGCAGCCAAGATGGGACTAGCGCGAAAGAGACCCAGTACTTC.

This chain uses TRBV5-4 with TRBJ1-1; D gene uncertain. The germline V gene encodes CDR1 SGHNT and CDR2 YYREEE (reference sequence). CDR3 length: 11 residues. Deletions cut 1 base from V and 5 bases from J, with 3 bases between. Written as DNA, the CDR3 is TGTGCCAGCAGCTTGCAGACTGAAGCTTTCTTT. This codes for CASSLQTEAFF.

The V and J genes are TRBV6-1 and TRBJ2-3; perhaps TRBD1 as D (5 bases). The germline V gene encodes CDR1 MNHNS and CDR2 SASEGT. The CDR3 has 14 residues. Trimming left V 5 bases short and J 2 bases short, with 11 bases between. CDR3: CASSFQGDTDTQYF. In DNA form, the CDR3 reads TGTGCCAGCAGTTTCCAGGGTGACACAGATACGCAGTATTTT.

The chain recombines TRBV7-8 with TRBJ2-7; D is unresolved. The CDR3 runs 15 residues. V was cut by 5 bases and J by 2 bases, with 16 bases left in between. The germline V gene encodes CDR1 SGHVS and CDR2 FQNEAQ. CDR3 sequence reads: CASSPGSTLPYEQYF. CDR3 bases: TGTGCCAGCAGCCCCGGGTCCACACTTCCCTACGAGCAGTACTTC. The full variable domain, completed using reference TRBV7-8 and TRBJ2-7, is GAGVSQSPRYKVAKRGQDVALRCDPISGHVSLFWYQQALGQGPEFLTYFQNEAQLDKSGLPSDRFFAERPEGSVSTLKIQRTQQEDSAVYLCASSPGSTLPYEQYFGPGTRLTVT.

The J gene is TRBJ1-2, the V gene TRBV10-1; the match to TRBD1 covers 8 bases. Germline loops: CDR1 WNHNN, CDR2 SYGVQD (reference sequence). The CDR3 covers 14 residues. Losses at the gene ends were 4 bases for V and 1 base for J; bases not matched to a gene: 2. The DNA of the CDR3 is TGCGCCAGCAGTGGGACAGGGTTTAACTATGGCTACACCTTC. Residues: CASSGTGFNYGYTF.

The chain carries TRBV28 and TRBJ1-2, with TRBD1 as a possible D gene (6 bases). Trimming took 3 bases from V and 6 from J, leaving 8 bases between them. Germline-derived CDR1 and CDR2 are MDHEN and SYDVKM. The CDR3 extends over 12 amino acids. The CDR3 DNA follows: TGTGCCAGCAGTTTTCAGGGGCATGGCTACACCTTC. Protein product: CASSFQGHGYTF.

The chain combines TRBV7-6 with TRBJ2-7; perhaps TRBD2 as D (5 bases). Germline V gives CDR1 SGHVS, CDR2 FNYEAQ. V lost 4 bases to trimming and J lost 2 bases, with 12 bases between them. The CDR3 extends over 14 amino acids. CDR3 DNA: TGTGCCAGCAGCTCCGGGGAGACACCCTACGAGCAGTACTTC. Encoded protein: CASSSGETPYEQYF.

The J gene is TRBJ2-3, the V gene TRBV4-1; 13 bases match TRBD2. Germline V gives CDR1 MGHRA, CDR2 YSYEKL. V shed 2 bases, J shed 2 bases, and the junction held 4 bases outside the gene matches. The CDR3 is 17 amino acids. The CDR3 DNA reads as TGCGCCAGCAGCCAACACGGGACTAGCGGGATCACAGATACGCAGTATTTT. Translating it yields CASSQHGTSGITDTQYF.

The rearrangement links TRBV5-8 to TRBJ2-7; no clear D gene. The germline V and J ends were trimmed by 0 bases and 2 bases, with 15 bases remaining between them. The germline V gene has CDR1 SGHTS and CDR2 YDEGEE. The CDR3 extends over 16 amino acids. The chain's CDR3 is CASSLDSPPGPYEQYF. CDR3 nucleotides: TGTGCCAGCAGCTTGGACTCGCCGCCCGGTCCCTACGAGCAGTACTTC.

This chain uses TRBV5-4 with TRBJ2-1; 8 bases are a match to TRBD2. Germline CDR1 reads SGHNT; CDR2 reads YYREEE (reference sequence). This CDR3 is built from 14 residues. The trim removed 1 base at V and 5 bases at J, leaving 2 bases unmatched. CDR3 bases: TGTGCCAGCAGCTTGAAACTAGCGGACAATGAGCAGTTCTTC. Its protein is CASSLKLADNEQFF.

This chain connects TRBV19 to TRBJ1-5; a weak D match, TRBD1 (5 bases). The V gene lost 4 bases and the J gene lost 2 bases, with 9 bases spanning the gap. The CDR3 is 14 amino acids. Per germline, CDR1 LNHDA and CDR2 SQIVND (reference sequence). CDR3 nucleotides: TGTGCCAGTAGTAGGGTAGGGGGCAATCAGCCCCAGCATTTT. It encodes CASSRVGGNQPQHF.

The CDR3 DNA is TGTGCCAGCAGCTTGGGAGGGACTAGCGGCACAGATACGCAGTATTTT. It encodes CASSLGGTSGTDTQYF. This chain joins TRBV5-4 and TRBJ2-3; TRBD2 agrees at 10 bases. The trim removed 0 bases at V and 1 base at J, leaving 2 bases unmatched. The CDR3 is 16 residues long. Per germline, CDR1 SGHNT and CDR2 YYREEE (reference sequence).

The CDR3 region has the DNA TGTGCCAGCAGCAAAACCGACTCCTATGGCTACACCTTC. Translating it yields CASSKTDSYGYTF. The chain combines TRBV6-1 with TRBJ1-2; D gene unclear. CDR3 size: 13 residues. Trimming shortened V by 6 bases and J by 4 bases, and 12 bases separated the two germline ends. Germline CDR1 reads MNHNS; CDR2 reads SASEGT.

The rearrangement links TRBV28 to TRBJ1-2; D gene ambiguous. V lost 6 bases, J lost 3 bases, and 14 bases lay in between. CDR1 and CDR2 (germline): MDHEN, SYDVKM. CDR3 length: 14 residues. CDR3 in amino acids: CASSKVTHHYGYTF. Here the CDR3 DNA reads TGTGCCAGCAGCAAAGTCACGCACCACTATGGCTACACCTTC.

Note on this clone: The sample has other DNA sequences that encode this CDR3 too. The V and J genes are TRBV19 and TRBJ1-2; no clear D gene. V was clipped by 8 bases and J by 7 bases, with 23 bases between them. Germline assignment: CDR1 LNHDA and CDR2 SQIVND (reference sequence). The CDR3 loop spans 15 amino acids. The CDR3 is CASLGGIAGRTGYTF. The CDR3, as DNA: TGTGCCAGTCTCGGAGGAATCGCCGGAAGGACTGGCTACACCTTC.

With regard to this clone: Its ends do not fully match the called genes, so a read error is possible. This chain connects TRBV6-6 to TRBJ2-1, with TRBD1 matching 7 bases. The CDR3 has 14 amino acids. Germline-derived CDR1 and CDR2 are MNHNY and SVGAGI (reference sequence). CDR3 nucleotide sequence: TGTACCAGCAGTTATGGGACAGCTAACAATGAGCAGTTCTTC. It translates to CTSSYGTANNEQFF.

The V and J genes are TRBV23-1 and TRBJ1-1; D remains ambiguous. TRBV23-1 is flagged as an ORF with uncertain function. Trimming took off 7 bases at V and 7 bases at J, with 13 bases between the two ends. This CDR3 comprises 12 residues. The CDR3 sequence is CASTLTEIEAFF. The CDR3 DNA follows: TGCGCCAGCACCCTCACGGAAATTGAAGCTTTCTTT.

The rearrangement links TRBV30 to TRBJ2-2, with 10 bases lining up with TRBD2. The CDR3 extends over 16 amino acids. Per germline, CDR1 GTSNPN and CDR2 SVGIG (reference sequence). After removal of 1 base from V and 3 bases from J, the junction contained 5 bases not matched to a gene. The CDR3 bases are TGTGCCTGGAGTGGGAGCGGGAGGGCCTACACCGGGGAGCTGTTTTTT. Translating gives CAWSGSGRAYTGELFF.

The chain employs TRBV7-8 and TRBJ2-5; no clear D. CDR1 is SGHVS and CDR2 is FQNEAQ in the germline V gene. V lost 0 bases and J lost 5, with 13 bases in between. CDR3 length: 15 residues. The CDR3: CASSLAASFGETQYF. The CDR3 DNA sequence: TGTGCCAGCAGCTTAGCCGCCTCTTTTGGGGAGACCCAGTACTTC.

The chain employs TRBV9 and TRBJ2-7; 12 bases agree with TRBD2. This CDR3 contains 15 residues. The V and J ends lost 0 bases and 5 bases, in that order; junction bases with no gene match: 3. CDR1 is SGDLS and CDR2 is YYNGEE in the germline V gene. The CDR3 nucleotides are TGTGCCAGCAGCGTAGGACTAGCGGGAGCCCACGAGCAGTACTTC. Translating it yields CASSVGLAGAHEQYF. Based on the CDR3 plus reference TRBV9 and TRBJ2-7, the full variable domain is DSGVTQTPKHLITATGQRVTLRCSPRSGDLSVYWYQQSLDQGLQFLIQYYNGEERAKGNILERFSAQQFPDLHSELNLSSLELGDSALYFCASSVGLAGAHEQYFGPGTRLTVT.

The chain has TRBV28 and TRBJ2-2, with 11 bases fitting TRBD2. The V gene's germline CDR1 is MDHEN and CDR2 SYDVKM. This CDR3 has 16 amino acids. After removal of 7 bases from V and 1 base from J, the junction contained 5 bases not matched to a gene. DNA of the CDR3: TGTGCCAGCACCCAACTAGCGGGAGAGAACACCGGGGAGCTGTTTTTT. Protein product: CASTQLAGENTGELFF.

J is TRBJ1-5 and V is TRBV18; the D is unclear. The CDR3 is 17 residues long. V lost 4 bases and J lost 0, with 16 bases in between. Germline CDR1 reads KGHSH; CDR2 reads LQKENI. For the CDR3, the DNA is TGTGCCAGCTCACGGGCCCATGGGGAGTCTAGCAATCAGCCCCAGCATTTT. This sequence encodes CASSRAHGESSNQPQHF. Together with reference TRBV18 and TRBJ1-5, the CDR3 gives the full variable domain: NAGVMQNPRHLVRRRGQEARLRCSPMKGHSHVYWYRQLPEEGLKFMVYLQKENIIDESGMPKERFSAEFPKEGPSILRIQQVVRGDSAAYFCASSRAHGESSNQPQHFGDGTRLSIL.

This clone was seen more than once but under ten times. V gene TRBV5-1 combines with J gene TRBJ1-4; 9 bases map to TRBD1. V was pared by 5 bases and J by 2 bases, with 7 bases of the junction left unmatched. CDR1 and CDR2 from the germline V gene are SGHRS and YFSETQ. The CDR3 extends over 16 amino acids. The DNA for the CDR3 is TGCGCCAGCAGACGGACAGGGGTTCAGACTAATGAAAAACTGTTTTTT. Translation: CASRRTGVQTNEKLFF.

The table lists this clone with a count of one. The CDR3 DNA reads TGTGCCAGCTCACCACTCAGGGGAGGAGAGACCCAGTACTTC. This translates into CASSPLRGGETQYF. The chain employs TRBV18 and TRBJ2-5; D is tentatively TRBD1 or TRBD2 (6 bases each). Per the germline V gene, CDR1 is KGHSH and CDR2 is LQKENI. The V and J ends lost 1 base and 4 bases respectively, with 10 bases between them. This CDR3 has 14 residues.